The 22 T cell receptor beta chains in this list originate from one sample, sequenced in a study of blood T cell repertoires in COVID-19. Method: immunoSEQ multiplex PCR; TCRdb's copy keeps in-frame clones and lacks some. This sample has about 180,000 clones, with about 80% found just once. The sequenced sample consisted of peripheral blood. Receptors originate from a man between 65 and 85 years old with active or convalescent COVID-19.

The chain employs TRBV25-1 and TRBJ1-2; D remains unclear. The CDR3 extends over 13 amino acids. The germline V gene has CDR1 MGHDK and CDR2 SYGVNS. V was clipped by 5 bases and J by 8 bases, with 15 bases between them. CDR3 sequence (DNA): TGTGCCAGCAGTAAGGAAGAGGGTCGCGGCTACACCTTC. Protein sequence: CASSKEEGRGYTF.

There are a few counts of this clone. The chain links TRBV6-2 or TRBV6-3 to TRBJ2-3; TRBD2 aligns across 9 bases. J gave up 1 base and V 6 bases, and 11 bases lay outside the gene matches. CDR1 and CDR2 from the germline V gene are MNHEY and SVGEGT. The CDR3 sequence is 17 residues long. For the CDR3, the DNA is TGTGCCAGCAGCCCTTACGCGGGGGGGGGTGGCACAGATACGCAGTATTTT. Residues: CASSPYAGGGGTDTQYF.

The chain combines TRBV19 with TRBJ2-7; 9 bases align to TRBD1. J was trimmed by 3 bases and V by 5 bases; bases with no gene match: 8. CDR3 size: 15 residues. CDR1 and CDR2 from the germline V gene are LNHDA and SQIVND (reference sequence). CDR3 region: CASSPRQGGSYEQYF. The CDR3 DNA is TGTGCCAGTAGTCCAAGACAGGGGGGGAGCTACGAGCAGTACTTC.

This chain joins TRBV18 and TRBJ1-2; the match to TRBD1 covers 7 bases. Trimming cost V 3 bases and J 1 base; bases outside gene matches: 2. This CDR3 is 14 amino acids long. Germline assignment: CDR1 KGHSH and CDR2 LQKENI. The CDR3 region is CASSPGQDNYGYTF. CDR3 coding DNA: TGTGCCAGCTCACCCGGACAGGATAACTATGGCTACACCTTC.

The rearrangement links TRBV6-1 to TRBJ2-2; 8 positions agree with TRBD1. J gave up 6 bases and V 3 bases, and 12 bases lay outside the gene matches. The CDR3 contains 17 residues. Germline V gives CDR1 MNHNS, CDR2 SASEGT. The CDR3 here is CASSDWVGQGAPGELFF. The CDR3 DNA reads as TGTGCCAGCAGTGATTGGGTAGGACAGGGAGCCCCCGGGGAGCTGTTTTTT.

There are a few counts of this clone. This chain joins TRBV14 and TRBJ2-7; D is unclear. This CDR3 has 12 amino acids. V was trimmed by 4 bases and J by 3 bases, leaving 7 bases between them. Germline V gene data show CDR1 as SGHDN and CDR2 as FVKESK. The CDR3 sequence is CASSPSGYEQYF. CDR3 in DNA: TGTGCCAGCAGCCCATCAGGCTACGAGCAGTACTTC. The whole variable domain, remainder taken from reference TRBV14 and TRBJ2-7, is EAGVTQFPSHSVIEKGQTVTLRCDPISGHDNLYWYRRVMGKEIKFLLHFVKESKQDESGMPNNRFLAERTGGTYSTLKVQPAELEDSGVYFCASSPSGYEQYFGPGTRLTVT.

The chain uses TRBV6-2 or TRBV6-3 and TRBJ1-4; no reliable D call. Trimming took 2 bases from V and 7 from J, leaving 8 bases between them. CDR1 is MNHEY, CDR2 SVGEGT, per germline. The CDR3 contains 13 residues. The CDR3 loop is CASSYTRGEKLFF. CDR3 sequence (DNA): TGTGCCAGCAGTTACACACGGGGTGAAAAACTGTTTTTT.

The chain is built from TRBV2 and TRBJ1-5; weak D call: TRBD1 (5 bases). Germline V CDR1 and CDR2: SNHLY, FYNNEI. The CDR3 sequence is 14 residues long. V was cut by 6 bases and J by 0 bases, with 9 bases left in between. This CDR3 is CASSPGASNQPQHF. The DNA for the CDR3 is TGTGCCAGCAGCCCTGGGGCTAGCAATCAGCCCCAGCATTTT.

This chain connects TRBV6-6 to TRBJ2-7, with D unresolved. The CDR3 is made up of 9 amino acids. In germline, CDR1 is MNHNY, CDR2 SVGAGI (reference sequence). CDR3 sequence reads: CASGYEQYF. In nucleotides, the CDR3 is TGTGCTTCCGGCTACGAGCAGTACTTC.

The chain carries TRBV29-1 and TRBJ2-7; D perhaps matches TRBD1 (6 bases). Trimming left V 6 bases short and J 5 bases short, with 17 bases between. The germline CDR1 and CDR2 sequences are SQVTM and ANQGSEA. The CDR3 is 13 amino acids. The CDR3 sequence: CSVSGDASDEQYF. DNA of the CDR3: TGCAGCGTGTCAGGGGACGCCTCGGACGAGCAGTACTTC.

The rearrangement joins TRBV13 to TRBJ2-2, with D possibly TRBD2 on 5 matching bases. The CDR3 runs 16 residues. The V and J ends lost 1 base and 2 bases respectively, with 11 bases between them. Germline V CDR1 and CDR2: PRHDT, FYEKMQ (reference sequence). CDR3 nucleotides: TGTGCCAGCAGCTTAGAGAAAAGACTAAACACCGGGGAGCTGTTTTTT. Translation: CASSLEKRLNTGELFF.

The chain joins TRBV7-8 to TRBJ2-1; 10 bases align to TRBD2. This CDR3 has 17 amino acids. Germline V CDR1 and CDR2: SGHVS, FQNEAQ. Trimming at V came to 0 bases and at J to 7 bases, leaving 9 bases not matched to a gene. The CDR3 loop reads CASSLATSGQRWNEQFF. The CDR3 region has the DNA TGTGCCAGCAGCTTAGCGACTAGCGGGCAAAGGTGGAATGAGCAGTTCTTC.

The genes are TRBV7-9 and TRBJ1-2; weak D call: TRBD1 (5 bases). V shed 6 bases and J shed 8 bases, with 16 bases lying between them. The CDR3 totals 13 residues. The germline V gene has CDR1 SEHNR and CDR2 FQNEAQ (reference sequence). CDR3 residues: CASSFQGAQGYTF. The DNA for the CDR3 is TGTGCCAGCAGTTTCCAGGGTGCGCAAGGCTACACCTTC.

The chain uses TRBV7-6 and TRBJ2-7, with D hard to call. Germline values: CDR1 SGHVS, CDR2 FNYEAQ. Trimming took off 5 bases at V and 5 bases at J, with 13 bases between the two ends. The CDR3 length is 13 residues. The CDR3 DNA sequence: TGTGCCAGCAGCACGTACCTTTCGGACGAGCAGTACTTC. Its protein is CASSTYLSDEQYF.

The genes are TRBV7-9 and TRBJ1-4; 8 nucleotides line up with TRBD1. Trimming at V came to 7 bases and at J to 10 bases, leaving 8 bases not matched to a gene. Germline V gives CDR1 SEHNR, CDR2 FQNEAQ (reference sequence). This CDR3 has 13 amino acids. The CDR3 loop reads CASTNRQGRKLFF. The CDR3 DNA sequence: TGTGCCAGCACCAATAGACAGGGGCGAAAACTGTTTTTT.

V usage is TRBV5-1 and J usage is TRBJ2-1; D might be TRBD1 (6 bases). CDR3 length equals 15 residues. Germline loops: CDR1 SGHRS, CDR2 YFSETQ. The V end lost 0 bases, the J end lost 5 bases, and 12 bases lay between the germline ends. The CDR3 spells CASSLAGQSNNEQFF. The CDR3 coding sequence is TGCGCCAGCAGCTTGGCCGGACAGTCCAACAATGAGCAGTTCTTC.

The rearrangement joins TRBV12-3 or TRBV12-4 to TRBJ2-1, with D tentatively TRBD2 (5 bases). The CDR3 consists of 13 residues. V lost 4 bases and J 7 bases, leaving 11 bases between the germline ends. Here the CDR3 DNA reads TGTGCCAGCAGTTCCGACTGGAGGAATGAGCAGTTCTTC. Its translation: CASSSDWRNEQFF.

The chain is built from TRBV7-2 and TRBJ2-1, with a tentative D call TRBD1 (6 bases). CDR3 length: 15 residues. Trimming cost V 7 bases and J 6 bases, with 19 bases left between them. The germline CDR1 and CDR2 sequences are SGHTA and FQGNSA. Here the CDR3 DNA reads TGTGCCAGCATCCTAGGACAGTTATTGTCCAATGAGCAGTTCTTC. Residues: CASILGQLLSNEQFF.

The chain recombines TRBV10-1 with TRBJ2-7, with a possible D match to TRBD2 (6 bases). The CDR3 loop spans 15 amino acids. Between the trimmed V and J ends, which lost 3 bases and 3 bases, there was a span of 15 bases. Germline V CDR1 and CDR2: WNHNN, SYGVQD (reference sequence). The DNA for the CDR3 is TGCGCCAGCAGTGATCCGGGAGCGGGCTTCTACGAGCAGTACTTC. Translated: CASSDPGAGFYEQYF.

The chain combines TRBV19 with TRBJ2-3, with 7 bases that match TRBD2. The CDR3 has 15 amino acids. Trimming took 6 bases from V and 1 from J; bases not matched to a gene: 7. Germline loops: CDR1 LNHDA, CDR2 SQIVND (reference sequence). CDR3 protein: CASRSRTSGTDTQYF. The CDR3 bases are TGTGCCAGTAGGTCCCGGACTAGTGGCACAGATACGCAGTATTTT.

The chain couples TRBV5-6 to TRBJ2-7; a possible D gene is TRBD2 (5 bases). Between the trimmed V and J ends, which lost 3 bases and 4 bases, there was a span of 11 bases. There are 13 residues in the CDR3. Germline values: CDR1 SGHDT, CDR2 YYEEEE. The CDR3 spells CASSWRAEYEQYF. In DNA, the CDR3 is TGTGCCAGCAGCTGGCGGGCAGAGTACGAGCAGTACTTC.

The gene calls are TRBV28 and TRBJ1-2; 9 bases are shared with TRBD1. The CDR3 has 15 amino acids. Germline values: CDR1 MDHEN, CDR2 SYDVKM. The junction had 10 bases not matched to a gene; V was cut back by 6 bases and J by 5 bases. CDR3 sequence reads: CASSSTGQGDYGYTF. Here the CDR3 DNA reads TGTGCCAGCAGCTCAACGGGACAGGGTGATTATGGCTACACCTTC.